A single sample is the source of the 24 T cell receptor beta chains below, sequenced in a study of cytomegalovirus exposure and HLA in healthy donors. Primers: 60 Vbeta forward and 13 Jbeta reverse. Produced via immunoSEQ multiplex PCR; TCRdb's table is partial and in-frame only. The listing records around 65,000 clones. Sequencing was carried out using PBMCs. These receptors all come from a young man in good health and CMV-seropositive.

The gene calls are TRBV2 and TRBJ1-1, with 10 positions matching TRBD1. CDR3 length: 14 residues. The J segment lost 2 bases and the V segment lost 10 bases, leaving 7 bases of the junction unmatched. Germline-derived CDR1 and CDR2 are SNHLY and FYNNEI. In DNA, the CDR3 is TGTGCCAACCGACAGGGGGCGTCAAACACTGAAGCTTTCTTT. It codes for CANRQGASNTEAFF.

The V gene is TRBV28, the J gene TRBJ2-5; tentatively, D is TRBD1 (6 bases). CDR3 length: 15 residues. Germline CDR1 reads MDHEN; CDR2 reads SYDVKM. V was cut by 4 bases and J by 3 bases, with 15 bases left in between. The CDR3: CASSSGSEGEETQYF. The CDR3 bases are TGTGCCAGCAGTTCAGGTAGCGAGGGGGAAGAGACCCAGTACTTC.

The chain employs TRBV12-2 and TRBJ2-7; TRBD2 is the table's D call and was not checked against the DNA. TRBV12-2 is marked as a pseudogene. This CDR3 contains 16 residues. The CDR3 bases are TGTGCAAGTCGCTTCGATTCGGGGGGGACCGTCTACGAGCAGTACTTC. Its translation is CASRFDSGGTVYEQYF.

The V call is TRBV7-2, the J call TRBJ1-4; 10 bases line up with TRBD1. The V and J ends lost 4 bases and 8 bases, in that order; junction bases with no gene match: 7. This CDR3 spans 15 amino acids. CDR1 is SGHTA, CDR2 FQGNSA, per germline. In nucleotides, the CDR3 is TGTGCCAGCAGCTACCGGACAGGGGGGAGAGAAAAACTGTTTTTT. Translated: CASSYRTGGREKLFF.

The rearrangement joins TRBV6-1 to TRBJ1-1; 9 bases line up with TRBD1. This CDR3 comprises 16 residues. Germline loops: CDR1 MNHNS, CDR2 SASEGT. After removal of 4 bases from V and 1 base from J, the junction contained 7 bases not matched to a gene. CDR3 region: CASSAGTGQGNTEAFF. The CDR3, as DNA: TGTGCCAGCAGTGCGGGGACAGGGCAAGGGAACACTGAAGCTTTCTTT.

The gene calls are TRBV5-1 and TRBJ2-5, with TRBD2 identical over 9 bases. The CDR3 runs to 14 residues. CDR1 is SGHRS, CDR2 YFSETQ, per germline. The junction had 6 bases not matched to a gene; V was cut back by 5 bases and J by 4 bases. The CDR3 DNA reads TGCGCCAGCAGGGGGGGACTAGCTCCAGAGACCCAGTACTTC. Translation: CASRGGLAPETQYF. Supplemented by reference TRBV5-1 and TRBJ2-5, the full variable domain reads KAGVTQTPRYLIKTRGQQVTLSCSPISGHRSVSWYQQTPGQGLQFLFEYFSETQRNKGNFPGRFSGRQFSNSRSEMNVSTLELGDSALYLCASRGGLAPETQYFGPGTRLLVL.

This chain links TRBV30 with TRBJ1-2, with D perhaps matching TRBD1 (5 bases). CDR1 is GTSNPN and CDR2 is SVGIG in the germline V gene (reference sequence). The CDR3 length is 11 residues. The V gene lost 2 bases and the J gene lost 6 bases, with 7 bases spanning the gap. CDR3 coding DNA: TGTGCCTGGAGTTGGGGGGATGGCTACACCTTC. It is translated as CAWSWGDGYTF. The complete variable domain, with remaining parts taken from reference TRBV30 and TRBJ1-2, reads SQTIHQWPATLVQPVGSPLSLECTVEGTSNPNLYWYRQAAGRGLQLLFYSVGIGQISSEVPQNLSASRPQDRQFILSSKKLLLSDSGFYLCAWSWGDGYTFGSGTRLTVV.

The V gene is TRBV6-1, the J gene TRBJ1-2; tentatively, D is TRBD1 (6 bases). The CDR3 is made up of 14 amino acids. Trimming removed 6 bases from V and 3 bases from J, with 14 bases in between. Germline CDR1 MNHNS, CDR2 SASEGT. The CDR3 loop reads CASRATWTDYGYTF. As DNA, the CDR3 is TGTGCCAGCAGAGCCACATGGACAGACTATGGCTACACCTTC.

The chain uses TRBV5-1 and TRBJ2-1; 10 bases map to TRBD2. The germline V gene encodes CDR1 SGHRS and CDR2 YFSETQ. V trimming: 3 bases; J trimming: 7 bases; junction bases outside the gene matches: 10. The CDR3 contains 16 residues. The CDR3 DNA follows: TGCGCCAGCAGCTCCAACCCAAGCGGGGGGGCAAATGAGCAGTTCTTC. Translation: CASSSNPSGGANEQFF.

V is TRBV6-5 and J is TRBJ1-4, with TRBD1 identical over 9 bases. CDR3 length: 14 residues. The germline V gene has CDR1 MNHEY and CDR2 SVGAGI. The ends lost 6 bases at V and 5 bases at J; junction bases unmatched: 4. The CDR3 sequence: CASRPTGGNEKLFF. CDR3 in DNA: TGTGCCAGCAGACCGACAGGGGGGAATGAAAAACTGTTTTTT.

The chain's CDR3 is CASSSGGPYNEQFF. In DNA, the CDR3 is TGTGCCAGCAGCAGCGGGGGGCCATACAATGAGCAGTTCTTC. The V call is TRBV5-4, the J call TRBJ2-1, with 9 bases lining up with TRBD2. This CDR3 region has 14 residues. Germline V CDR1 and CDR2: SGHNT, YYREEE (reference sequence). V lost 4 bases to trimming and J lost 4 bases; unmatched junction nucleotides: 3.

The chain links TRBV25-1 to TRBJ2-1; D possibly corresponds to TRBD2 (6 bases). The CDR3 contains 11 residues. In germline, CDR1 is MGHDK, CDR2 SYGVNS. V was cut by 4 bases and J by 15 bases, with 13 bases left in between. The CDR3 protein is CASSARESMFF. DNA for the CDR3: TGTGCCAGCAGTGCACGGGAGTCCATGTTCTTC.

Notes on this clone: An end of the junction does not agree with germline; a read error may underlie this. The chain recombines TRBV30 with TRBJ1-6; a possible D gene is TRBD1 (6 bases). CDR3 size: 13 residues. CDR1 and CDR2 from the germline V gene are GTSNPN and SVGIG (reference sequence). Here the CDR3 DNA reads TGTGCCTGGAGCCGAAAGGGGGTCTCACCCCTACACTTT. Protein product: CAWSRKGVSPLHF.

The chain uses TRBV6-1 and TRBJ1-2; possibly TRBD1 for D (5 bases). Germline CDR1 is MNHNS and CDR2 is SASEGT. There are 14 residues in the CDR3. Trimming removed 6 bases from V and 0 bases from J, with 11 bases in between. Here the CDR3 DNA reads TGTGCCAGCAGAGCAGGGTCAACTAACTATGGCTACACCTTC. It translates to CASRAGSTNYGYTF.

For the CDR3, the DNA is TGTGCCAGTAGGAACCAGGGGGCGAACACTGAAGCTTTCTTT. Its translation is CASRNQGANTEAFF. This chain connects TRBV19 to TRBJ1-1; 8 positions match TRBD1. Trimming took 6 bases from V and 1 from J; bases not matched to a gene: 4. This CDR3 is 14 amino acids long. Germline V gene sequence: CDR1 LNHDA, CDR2 SQIVND (reference sequence). The full variable domain, rest sourced from reference TRBV19 and TRBJ1-1, is DGGITQSPKYLFRKEGQNVTLSCEQNLNHDAMYWYRQDPGQGLRLIYYSQIVNDFQKGDIAEGYSVSREKKESFPLTVTSAQKNPTAFYLCASRNQGANTEAFFGQGTRLTVV.

The chain uses TRBV7-2 and TRBJ2-7; 9 nucleotides agree with TRBD2. The CDR3 spans 16 residues. With 5 bases clipped from V and 2 bases from J, the junction kept 10 bases outside the gene matches. Germline V gene sequence: CDR1 SGHTA, CDR2 FQGNSA. The CDR3 nucleotides are TGTGCCAGCAGCCCAGCGGGCGGGGGGGTAACCTACGAGCAGTACTTC. Protein sequence: CASSPAGGGVTYEQYF.

The chain employs TRBV6-6 and TRBJ1-1; a weak D match, TRBD1 (5 bases). Trimming took 10 bases from V and 1 from J, leaving 16 bases between them. In germline, CDR1 is MNHNY, CDR2 SVGAGI (reference sequence). The CDR3 runs 14 residues. The CDR3 spells CATWWGVGNTEAFF. The CDR3 DNA sequence: TGTGCCACCTGGTGGGGGGTTGGGAACACTGAAGCTTTCTTT.

The CDR3 DNA follows: TGCGCCAGCAGCTTGGGGACTAGCGGGAGCACAGATACGCAGTATTTT. Encoded protein: CASSLGTSGSTDTQYF. The chain combines TRBV5-1 with TRBJ2-3; 11 bases are shared with TRBD2. Germline CDR1 is SGHRS and CDR2 is YFSETQ. This CDR3 is 16 amino acids long. V lost 0 bases to trimming and J lost 0 bases; unmatched junction nucleotides: 0.

The rearrangement links TRBV5-1 to TRBJ2-7, with D unresolved. The CDR3 totals 12 residues. V lost 0 bases and J lost 3, with 4 bases in between. Per the germline V gene, CDR1 is SGHRS and CDR2 is YFSETQ. Written as DNA, the CDR3 is TGCGCCAGCAGCTTGGGAGACTACGAGCAGTACTTC. It encodes CASSLGDYEQYF.

The J gene is TRBJ1-2, the V gene TRBV2; the D is unclear. The CDR3 totals 14 residues. Deletions cut 0 bases from V and 0 bases from J, with 5 bases between. Germline CDR1 SNHLY, CDR2 FYNNEI. The DNA for the CDR3 is TGTGCCAGCAGTGAAGCCCCAGCTAACTATGGCTACACCTTC. It translates to CASSEAPANYGYTF.

The rearrangement links TRBV25-1 to TRBJ2-7; maybe TRBD1 (6 bases). Trimming removed 11 bases at V and 7 bases at J, with 15 bases between. CDR1 and CDR2 from the germline V gene are MGHDK and SYGVNS. The CDR3 sequence is 11 residues long. CDR3 protein: CAGGSLGEQYF. As DNA, the CDR3 is TGTGCCGGGGGCTCCCTCGGGGAGCAGTACTTC.

V is TRBV2 and J is TRBJ2-5; maybe TRBD1 (5 bases). This CDR3 has 13 residues. The germline gives CDR1 SNHLY, CDR2 FYNNEI. Trimming removed 7 bases at V and 3 bases at J, with 12 bases between. The CDR3 here is CASKGPGKETQYF. In DNA, the CDR3 is TGTGCCAGCAAGGGGCCAGGGAAAGAGACCCAGTACTTC.

The V and J genes are TRBV6-5 and TRBJ1-1; TRBD1 matches 7 bases. The V segment lost 5 bases and the J segment 4 bases; nucleotides outside the gene matches: 10. Per the germline V gene, CDR1 is MNHEY and CDR2 is SVGAGI. This CDR3 has 15 residues. Here the CDR3 reads CASSPTGADSTEAFF. The CDR3 DNA follows: TGTGCCAGCAGTCCTACAGGGGCCGATTCCACTGAAGCTTTCTTT.

The chain joins TRBV6-7 to TRBJ1-1; D might be TRBD1 (6 bases). TRBV6-7 is identified as an open reading frame with a role that is uncertain. V shed 11 bases and J shed 1 base, with 14 bases lying between them. This CDR3 contains 13 residues. The CDR3 sequence is CAPRGGENTEAFF. The CDR3 nucleotides are TGTGCCCCCCGGGGGGGCGAGAACACTGAAGCTTTCTTT.